This passage covers 31 T cell receptor beta chains from one sample sequenced in a study of T cells in Graves' hyperthyroidism and ophthalmopathy (dated 2019 in TCRdb). The library was prepared using multiplex PCR. Sequencer: Illumina HiSeq 2000. The TCR beta CDR3 regions were amplified from the RNA transcripts. The TCR CDR3 was subjected to a first round of RT-PCR using the HTBI primer set and the Qiagen OneStep RT-PCR kit. The public reads were reanalyzed by TCRdb: fastp trimming at Q25, MiXCR alignment, in-frame beta chains only. Each CDR3 protein appears once, grouped with its most common genes and DNA. The sample table holds fewer than 200,000 distinct CDR3 sequences, of which 8% to 9.5% were seen once. Around 21% of the sample goes to the ten largest clones. The sequenced material came from blood. The source of these receptors is a woman aged 18-29 years with Graves' hyperthyroidism that later progressed to Graves' ophthalmopathy.

Ten or more counts support this clonotype. The rearrangement links TRBV24-1 to TRBJ2-7; D uncertain. The germline CDR1 and CDR2 sequences are KGHDR and SFDVKD. The V end was cut by 6 bases, the J end by 0 bases, with 5 bases between. This CDR3 has 12 amino acids. The CDR3 DNA reads as TGTGCCACCAGTCAGAGCTCCTACGAGCAGTACTTC. Translating it yields CATSQSSYEQYF.

This clonotype was detected a few times. This clone may be a read error of a much larger clone one base away. DNA for the CDR3: TGTGCCAGCAGCTTAGTACAGCAGTCCTGCAATGAGCAGTTCTTC. It specifies CASSLVQQSCNEQFF. The gene calls are TRBV7-8 and TRBJ2-1; D gene unclear. The CDR3 is 15 amino acids. Germline V lookup: CDR1 SGHVS, CDR2 FQNEAQ.

This clonotype was counted many times. J is TRBJ2-7 and V is TRBV2; D may be TRBD1 or TRBD2 (5 bases each). Trimming removed 6 bases from V and 0 bases from J, with 15 bases in between. Germline V lookup: CDR1 SNHLY, CDR2 FYNNEI. This CDR3 contains 15 residues. For the CDR3, the DNA is TGTGCCAGCAGATTGGGACCGAATTCCTCCTACGAGCAGTACTTC. It is translated as CASRLGPNSSYEQYF.

This clonotype was seen a handful of times. The J gene is TRBJ2-7, the V gene TRBV20-1, with TRBD2 as a possible D gene (6 bases). Germline CDR1 reads DFQATT; CDR2 reads SNEGSKA (reference sequence). This CDR3 is built from 12 residues. With 6 bases removed from V and 3 bases from J, the gap between germline ends came to 12 bases. CDR3 protein: CSATQGGYEQYF. CDR3 sequence (DNA): TGCAGTGCGACGCAGGGAGGCTACGAGCAGTACTTC.

In its sample, this clonotype was seen many times. This chain connects TRBV9 to TRBJ1-2; 7 bases are a match to TRBD1. The V gene end was trimmed by 3 bases and the J gene end by 0 bases; junction bases not matched to a gene: 5. CDR3 length equals 15 residues. CDR1 is SGDLS, CDR2 YYNGEE, per germline. The CDR3 DNA is TGTGCCAGCAGCGATAGACAGGGAGCTAACTATGGCTACACCTTC. Translating it yields CASSDRQGANYGYTF. Full variable domain (remainder filled in from reference TRBV9 and TRBJ1-2): DSGVTQTPKHLITATGQRVTLRCSPRSGDLSVYWYQQSLDQGLQFLIQYYNGEERAKGNILERFSAQQFPDLHSELNLSSLELGDSALYFCASSDRQGANYGYTFGSGTRLTVV.

This clonotype came up many times. The chain's CDR3 is CASRRGGAVTGELFF. The DNA for the CDR3 is TGTGCCAGCAGGAGGGGGGGGGCCGTCACCGGGGAGCTGTTTTTT. The genes are TRBV6-1 and TRBJ2-2; a possible D gene is TRBD2 (7 bases). The CDR3 is 15 amino acids. CDR1 is MNHNS and CDR2 is SASEGT in the germline V gene. V lost 6 bases, J lost 4 bases, and 15 bases lay in between.

Ten or more counts support this clonotype. This chain links TRBV28 with TRBJ2-5; possibly TRBD1 for D (5 bases). The germline CDR1 and CDR2 sequences are MDHEN and SYDVKM. CDR3 length: 15 residues. V lost 6 bases to trimming and J lost 0 bases, with 14 bases between them. The CDR3 region has the DNA TGTGCCAGCAGCCCTCGACAGAGTTACCAAGAGACCCAGTACTTC. Translating it yields CASSPRQSYQETQYF.

This clonotype was picked up a small number of times. A clone one base away is much larger, so this may be a read error. The chain joins TRBV11-2 to TRBJ1-3; no clear D. Per germline, CDR1 SGHAT and CDR2 FQNNGV. This CDR3 contains 15 residues. The CDR3 is CASSAVRSSGNTVYF. The CDR3 DNA is TGTGCCAGCAGCGCGGTACGGAGCTCTGGAAACACCGTATATTTT. Filled out from reference TRBV11-2 and TRBJ1-3, the complete variable domain reads EAGVAQSPRYKIIEKRQSVAFWCNPISGHATLYWYQQILGQGPKLLIQFQNNGVVDDSQLPKDRFSAERLKGVDSTLKIQPAKLEDSAVYLCASSAVRSSGNTVYFGEGSWLTVV.

This clonotype was picked up many times. This chain connects TRBV13 to TRBJ1-1; tentatively, D is TRBD1 (6 bases). Germline CDR1 PRHDT, CDR2 FYEKMQ (reference sequence). The CDR3 extends over 14 amino acids. The V gene lost 6 bases and the J gene lost 5 bases, with 16 bases spanning the gap. In DNA form, the CDR3 reads TGTGCCAGCAGTGCACAGGAGAGGGGGACTGAAGCTTTCTTT. Translated, it gives CASSAQERGTEAFF. Supplemented by reference TRBV13 and TRBJ1-1, the full variable domain reads AAGVIQSPRHLIKEKRETATLKCYPIPRHDTVYWYQQGPGQDPQFLISFYEKMQSDKGSIPDRFSAQQFSDYHSELNMSSLELGDSALYFCASSAQERGTEAFFGQGTRLTVV.

Written as DNA, the CDR3 is TGTGCCAGCAGCCTAGACAGGCCGCGCACAGATACGCAGTATTTT. It yields the protein CASSLDRPRTDTQYF. The J gene is TRBJ2-3, the V gene TRBV6-1, with D possibly being TRBD1 (6 bases). V lost 6 bases to trimming and J lost 1 base, with 14 bases between them. There are 15 residues in the CDR3. From germline, CDR1 is MNHNS and CDR2 SASEGT.

This rearrangement joins TRBV19 to TRBJ1-6; D remains ambiguous. The CDR3 consists of 13 residues. CDR1 is LNHDA and CDR2 is SQIVND in the germline V gene (reference sequence). The V and J ends lost 6 bases and 8 bases respectively, with 11 bases between them. CDR3 coding DNA: TGTGCCAGTAGACAGTTTTTGGATTCACCCCTCCACTTT. Its protein is CASRQFLDSPLHF.

This clonotype was seen many times. This chain joins TRBV20-1 and TRBJ2-7; 7 nucleotides match TRBD2. Looked up from germline, CDR1 is DFQATT and CDR2 is SNEGSKA (reference sequence). The CDR3 runs to 16 residues. The ends lost 6 bases at V and 0 bases at J; junction bases unmatched: 14. CDR3 nucleotide sequence: TGCAGTGCAACGGCCCCAGCGGGATGGAGCTCCTACGAGCAGTACTTC. Its protein is CSATAPAGWSSYEQYF.

This chain connects TRBV30 to TRBJ2-1; TRBD2 is a possible D gene (5 bases). CDR3 size: 15 residues. V was shortened by 8 bases and J by 0 bases, with 17 bases between the two germline ends. CDR1 and CDR2 from the germline V gene are GTSNPN and SVGIG (reference sequence). CDR3 sequence reads: CARTGGGYSYNEQFF. The CDR3 region has the DNA TGTGCCCGGACTGGAGGCGGTTACTCCTACAATGAGCAGTTCTTC.

This clonotype was detected many times. The rearrangement uses TRBV7-8 and TRBJ1-2, with 10 nucleotides matching TRBD1. V lost 1 base to trimming and J lost 3 bases; unmatched junction nucleotides: 14. Germline V CDR1 and CDR2: SGHVS, FQNEAQ. The CDR3 contains 19 residues. CDR3 bases: TGTGCCAGCAGCTTAGGATCAGCGGGACAGGGGTTCGGGGACTATGGCTACACCTTC. Protein sequence: CASSLGSAGQGFGDYGYTF.

This clonotype was found many times. V usage is TRBV6-5 and J usage is TRBJ1-2, with D unclear. Germline values: CDR1 MNHEY, CDR2 SVGAGI. This CDR3 contains 15 residues. V was pared by 2 bases and J by 2 bases, with 12 bases between. The CDR3 loop is CASSYRLGGNYGYTF. CDR3 DNA: TGTGCCAGCAGTTACCGACTTGGAGGCAACTATGGCTACACCTTC.

This clonotype came up many times. The chain has TRBV28 and TRBJ1-2; unclear D gene. CDR1 is MDHEN, CDR2 SYDVKM, per germline. V lost 5 bases and J 2 bases, leaving 9 bases between the germline ends. CDR3 length: 13 amino acids. The CDR3 loop is CASSLDGNYGYTF. In nucleotides, the CDR3 is TGTGCCAGCAGTCTAGACGGGAACTATGGCTACACCTTC.

This clonotype ranks as medium-sized. The chain employs TRBV20-1 and TRBJ2-1; D gene ambiguous. V lost 4 bases, J lost 5 bases, and 12 bases lay in between. Per the germline V gene, CDR1 is DFQATT and CDR2 is SNEGSKA (reference sequence). The CDR3 runs 13 residues. CDR3 in amino acids: CSAMRTNHNEQFF. CDR3 DNA sequence: TGCAGTGCTATGAGGACGAACCACAATGAGCAGTTCTTC.

This clonotype appeared many times. The chain couples TRBV28 to TRBJ2-3; TRBD2 aligns across 11 bases. The CDR3 sequence is 15 residues long. With 5 bases clipped from V and 5 bases from J, the junction kept 6 bases outside the gene matches. The germline V gene encodes CDR1 MDHEN and CDR2 SYDVKM. CDR3 sequence (DNA): TGTGCCAGCAGTCGTCTAGCGGGGGGAGGAGATACGCAGTATTTT. Its protein product is CASSRLAGGGDTQYF. Together with reference TRBV28 and TRBJ2-3, the CDR3 gives the full variable domain: DVKVTQSSRYLVKRTGEKVFLECVQDMDHENMFWYRQDPGLGLRLIYFSYDVKMKEKGDIPEGYSVSREKKERFSLILESASTNQTSMYLCASSRLAGGGDTQYFGPGTRLTVL.

At least ten counts were recorded for this clonotype. The chain's CDR3 is CSDPDTQYF. In DNA form, the CDR3 reads TGCAGCGATCCAGATACGCAGTATTTT. This chain connects TRBV20-1 to TRBJ2-3; D remains ambiguous. This CDR3 has 9 residues. CDR1 and CDR2 from the germline V gene are DFQATT and SNEGSKA (reference sequence).

The chain is built from TRBV7-6 and TRBJ2-2, with D maybe TRBD2 (5 bases). Looked up from germline, CDR1 is SGHVS and CDR2 is FNYEAQ. The CDR3 runs 15 residues. Trimming shortened V by 1 base and J by 3 bases, and 9 bases separated the two germline ends. CDR3 DNA sequence: TGTGCCAGCAGCTTAGTGTTGGGAGACACCGGGGAGCTGTTTTTT. Translated: CASSLVLGDTGELFF.

This clonotype was counted many times. The J gene is TRBJ1-5, the V gene TRBV6-1; 8 bases agree with TRBD1. The germline gives CDR1 MNHNS, CDR2 SASEGT. This CDR3 spans 13 amino acids. Trimming removed 6 bases from V and 5 bases from J; junction bases left unmatched: 3. The CDR3 sequence is CASRADRDQPQHF. CDR3 bases: TGTGCCAGCAGAGCGGACAGGGATCAGCCCCAGCATTTT.

This clonotype was recorded a few times. This chain links TRBV6-1 with TRBJ2-6; D not certain. Germline V gene lookup returns CDR1 MNHNS and CDR2 SASEGT. The V end lost 6 bases, the J end lost 0 bases, and 12 bases lay between the germline ends. The CDR3 runs 16 residues. CDR3 sequence (DNA): TGTGCCAGCAGGCCTCCCACATTCTCTGGGGCCAACGTCCTGACTTTC. This sequence encodes CASRPPTFSGANVLTF.

The V and J genes are TRBV5-8 and TRBJ1-2; the D is unclear. Trimming removed 2 bases from V and 4 bases from J, with 3 bases in between. The CDR3 sequence is 11 residues long. CDR1 is SGHTS, CDR2 YDEGEE, per germline. The CDR3 DNA follows: TGTGCCAGCAGCTTACTCTATGGCTACACCTTC. It is translated as CASSLLYGYTF. The full variable domain, its missing parts supplied by reference TRBV5-8 and TRBJ1-2, is EAGVTQSPTHLIKTRGQQATLRCSPISGHTSVYWYQQALGLGLQFLLWYDEGEERNRGNFPPRFSGRQFPNYSSELNVNALELEDSALYLCASSLLYGYTFGSGTRLTVV.

This clonotype has ten or more counts. The genes are TRBV11-2 and TRBJ2-1, with TRBD1 matching 9 bases. The CDR3 covers 14 residues. Germline trimming cut 0 bases from V and 6 bases from J; bases unmatched to any gene: 0. The V gene's germline CDR1 is SGHAT and CDR2 FQNNGV. CDR3 nucleotides: TGTGCCAGCAGCTTAGAGACAGGGGGCAATGAGCAGTTCTTC. Protein: CASSLETGGNEQFF.

This clonotype has ten or more counts. The J gene is TRBJ2-2, the V gene TRBV12-5; D gene uncertain. CDR3 length: 15 amino acids. CDR1 and CDR2 (germline): LGHNT, FRNRAP. The V end lost 2 bases, the J end lost 2 bases, and 9 bases lay between the germline ends. The CDR3 region has the DNA TGTGCTAGTGGTTTGTATGGTCTCAACACCGGGGAGCTGTTTTTT. Amino acids: CASGLYGLNTGELFF.

A word on this clonotype: Since a much larger clone is just one base distant, this may be a read error. V gene TRBV5-1 combines with J gene TRBJ2-7; the D is unclear. The CDR3 is made up of 11 amino acids. V was trimmed by 9 bases and J by 6 bases, leaving 13 bases between them. CDR1 and CDR2 from the germline V gene are SGHRS and YFSETQ. Here the CDR3 DNA reads TGCGCCAACAGTTTGGGTCTCGAGCAGTACTTC. It encodes CANSLGLEQYF.

In its sample, this clonotype was seen many times. Its ends do not fully match the called genes, so a read error is possible. CDR3 amino acids: CASSLIGGYGQYF. The CDR3 coding sequence is TGTGCCAGCAGTTTAATTGGAGGTTACGGGCAGTACTTC. V and J are TRBV12-3 or TRBV12-4 and TRBJ2-7; maybe TRBD2 (5 bases). This CDR3 contains 13 residues.

This clonotype was recorded many times. The chain employs TRBV20-1 and TRBJ1-5, with no clear D. CDR1 is DFQATT, CDR2 SNEGSKA, per germline (reference sequence). CDR3 length: 14 residues. Trimming left V 1 base short and J 2 bases short, with 9 bases between. The CDR3 nucleotides are TGCAGTGCTAGAGTAAGCAACCGCAATCAGCCCCAGCATTTT. Its translation is CSARVSNRNQPQHF.

Ten or more counts support this clonotype. The chain carries TRBV30 and TRBJ1-3; D is unresolved. Germline-derived CDR1 and CDR2 are GTSNPN and SVGIG (reference sequence). CDR3 length: 10 residues. V lost 2 bases and J 7 bases, leaving 3 bases between the germline ends. The chain's CDR3 is CAWSRNTIYF. The CDR3 nucleotides read TGTGCCTGGAGTCGTAACACCATATATTTT.

This clonotype was recorded a few times. The chain uses TRBV3-1 and TRBJ1-4; TRBD1 agrees at 7 bases. From germline, CDR1 is LGHDT and CDR2 YNNKEL (reference sequence). CDR3 length: 20 amino acids. Trimming took 0 bases from V and 0 from J; bases not matched to a gene: 13. The CDR3 loop reads CASSQEPAGTDLTTNEKLFF. CDR3 bases: TGTGCCAGCAGCCAAGAACCGGCGGGGACAGACCTTACAACTAATGAAAAACTGTTTTTT. Filled out from reference TRBV3-1 and TRBJ1-4, the complete variable domain reads DTAVSQTPKYLVTQMGNDKSIKCEQNLGHDTMYWYKQDSKKFLKIMFSYNNKELIINETVPNRFSPKSPDKAHLNLHINSLELGDSAVYFCASSQEPAGTDLTTNEKLFFGSGTQLSVL.

With regard to this clonotype: Being one base from a much bigger clone, this may be a read error. The CDR3 DNA reads TGTGCCGGTAGTACCCTCGACAGGGCTGAAGCTTTCTTT. This encodes CAGSTLDRAEAFF. V usage is TRBV19 and J usage is TRBJ1-1; 7 bases line up with TRBD1. The CDR3 covers 13 residues. CDR1 and CDR2 (germline): LNHDA, SQIVND (reference sequence).